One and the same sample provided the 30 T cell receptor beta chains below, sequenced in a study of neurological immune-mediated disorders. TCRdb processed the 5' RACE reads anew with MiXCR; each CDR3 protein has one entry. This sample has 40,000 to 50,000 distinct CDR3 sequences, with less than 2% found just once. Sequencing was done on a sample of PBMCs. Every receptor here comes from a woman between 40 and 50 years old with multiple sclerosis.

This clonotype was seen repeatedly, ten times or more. CDR3 nucleotide sequence: TGTGCCAGCAGCTCGGACGGGACTAGCGGGGGCGTGGATACGCAGTATTTT. Protein product: CASSSDGTSGGVDTQYF. J is TRBJ2-3 and V is TRBV5-6; TRBD2 matches at 14 bases. The CDR3 has 17 residues. Germline CDR1 is SGHDT and CDR2 is YYEEEE. With 3 bases clipped from V and 6 bases from J, the junction kept 9 bases outside the gene matches.

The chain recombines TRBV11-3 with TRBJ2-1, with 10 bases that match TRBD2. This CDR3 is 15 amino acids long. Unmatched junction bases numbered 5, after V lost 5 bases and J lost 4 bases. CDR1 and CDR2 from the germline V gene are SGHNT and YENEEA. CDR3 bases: TGTGCCAGCAGCCTCGGACTAGCGGAATACAATGAGCAGTTCTTC. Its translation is CASSLGLAEYNEQFF. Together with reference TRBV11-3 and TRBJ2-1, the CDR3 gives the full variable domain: EAGVVQSPRYKIIEKKQPVAFWCNPISGHNTLYWYLQNLGQGPELLIRYENEEAVDDSQLPKDRFSAERLKGVDSTLKIQPAELGDSAVYLCASSLGLAEYNEQFFGPGTRLTVL.

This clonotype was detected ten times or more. The CDR3: CASSPPGQTYNEQFF. The CDR3 DNA reads TGTGCCAGCAGCCCACCGGGACAGACCTACAATGAGCAGTTCTTC. V and J are TRBV6-6 and TRBJ2-1, with 7 bases lining up with TRBD1. Germline V gene lookup returns CDR1 MNHNY and CDR2 SVGAGI (reference sequence). This CDR3 is built from 15 residues. The junction had 7 bases not matched to a gene; V was cut back by 6 bases and J by 2 bases.

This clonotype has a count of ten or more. The CDR3 nucleotides read TGTGCCAGCAGCTTCCAGGGAAAGGATGAGCAGTTCTTC. As protein: CASSFQGKDEQFF. This chain links TRBV11-1 with TRBJ2-1, with D tentatively TRBD1 (5 bases). V was pared by 3 bases and J by 8 bases, with 11 bases between. Germline-derived CDR1 and CDR2 are SGHAT and FQDESV (reference sequence). The CDR3 totals 13 residues.

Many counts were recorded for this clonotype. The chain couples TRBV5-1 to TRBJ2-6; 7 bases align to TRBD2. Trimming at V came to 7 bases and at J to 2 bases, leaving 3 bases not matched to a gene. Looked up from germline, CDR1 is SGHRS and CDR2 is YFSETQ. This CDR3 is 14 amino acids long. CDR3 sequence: CASRAGTGANVLTF. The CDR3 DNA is TGCGCCAGCCGAGCGGGGACTGGGGCCAACGTCCTGACTTTC.

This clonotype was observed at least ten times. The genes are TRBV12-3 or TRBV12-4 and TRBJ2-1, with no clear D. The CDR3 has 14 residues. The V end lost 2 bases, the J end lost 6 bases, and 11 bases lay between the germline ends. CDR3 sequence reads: CASSLSRTTNEQFF. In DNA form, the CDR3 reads TGTGCCAGCAGTTTAAGTAGGACCACCAATGAGCAGTTCTTC.

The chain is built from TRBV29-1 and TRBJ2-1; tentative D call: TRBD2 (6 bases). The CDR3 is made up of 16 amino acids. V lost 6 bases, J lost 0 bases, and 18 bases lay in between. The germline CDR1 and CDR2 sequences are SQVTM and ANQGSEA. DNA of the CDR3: TGCAGCGTAGAGTCGGGGGATGGGAGCTCCTACAATGAGCAGTTCTTC. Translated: CSVESGDGSSYNEQFF.

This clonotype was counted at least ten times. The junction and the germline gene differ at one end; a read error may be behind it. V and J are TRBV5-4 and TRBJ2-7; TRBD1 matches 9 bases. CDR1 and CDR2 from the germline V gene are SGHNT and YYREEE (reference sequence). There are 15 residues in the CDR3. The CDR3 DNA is TGTGCCAGCAGTTTGGGACAGGGTATCTTGGGGGAGCAGTACTTC. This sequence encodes CASSLGQGILGEQYF. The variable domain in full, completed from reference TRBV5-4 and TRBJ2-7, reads ETGVTQSPTHLIKTRGQQVTLRCSSQSGHNTVSWYQQALGQGPQFIFQYYREEENGRGNFPPRFSGLQFPNYSSELNVNALELDDSALYLCASSLGQGILGEQYFGPGTRLTVT.

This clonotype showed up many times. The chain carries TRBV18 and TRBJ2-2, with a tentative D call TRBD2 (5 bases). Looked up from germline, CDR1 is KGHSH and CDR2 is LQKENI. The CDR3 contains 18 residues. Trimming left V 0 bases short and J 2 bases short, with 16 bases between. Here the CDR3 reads CASSPPRGPEVNTGELFF. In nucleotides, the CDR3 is TGTGCCAGCTCACCACCGAGAGGGCCCGAAGTAAACACCGGGGAGCTGTTTTTT.

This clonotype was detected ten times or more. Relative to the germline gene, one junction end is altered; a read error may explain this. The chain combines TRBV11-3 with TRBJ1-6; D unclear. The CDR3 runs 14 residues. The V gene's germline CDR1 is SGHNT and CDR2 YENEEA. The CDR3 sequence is CASSLGFIGGSLHF. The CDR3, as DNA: TGTGCCAGCAGTTTAGGGTTCATTGGTGGTTCCCTCCACTTT.

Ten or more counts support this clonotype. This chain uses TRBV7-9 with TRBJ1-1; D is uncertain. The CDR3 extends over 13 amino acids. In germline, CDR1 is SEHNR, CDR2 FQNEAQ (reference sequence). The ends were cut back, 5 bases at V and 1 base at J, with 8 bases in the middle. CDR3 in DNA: TGTGCCAGCAGCGAACAACCGAACACTGAAGCTTTCTTT. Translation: CASSEQPNTEAFF.

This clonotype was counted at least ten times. CDR3 in DNA: TGCAGTGCAGTGACCCGGGACAGGGTCAACACCGGGGAGCTGTTTTTT. Translating gives CSAVTRDRVNTGELFF. The V gene is TRBV20-1, the J gene TRBJ2-2, with 9 bases aligning to TRBD1. The CDR3 is made up of 16 amino acids. J gave up 2 bases and V 6 bases, and 10 bases lay outside the gene matches. Germline V gene lookup returns CDR1 DFQATT and CDR2 SNEGSKA (reference sequence).

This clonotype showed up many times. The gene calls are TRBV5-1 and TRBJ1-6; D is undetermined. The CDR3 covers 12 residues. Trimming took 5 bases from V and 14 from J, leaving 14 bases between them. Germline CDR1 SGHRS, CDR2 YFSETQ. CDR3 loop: CASSFDNHSLHF. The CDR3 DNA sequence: TGCGCCAGCAGTTTTGACAATCACTCCCTCCACTTT.

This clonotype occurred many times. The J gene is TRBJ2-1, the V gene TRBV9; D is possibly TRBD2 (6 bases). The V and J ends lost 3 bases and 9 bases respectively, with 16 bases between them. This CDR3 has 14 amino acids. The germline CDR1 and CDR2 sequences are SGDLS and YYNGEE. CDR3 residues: CASSAGVLAGEQFF. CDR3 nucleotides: TGTGCCAGCAGCGCGGGCGTACTAGCCGGTGAGCAGTTCTTC. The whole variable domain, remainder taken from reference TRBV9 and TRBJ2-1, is DSGVTQTPKHLITATGQRVTLRCSPRSGDLSVYWYQQSLDQGLQFLIQYYNGEERAKGNILERFSAQQFPDLHSELNLSSLELGDSALYFCASSAGVLAGEQFFGPGTRLTVL.

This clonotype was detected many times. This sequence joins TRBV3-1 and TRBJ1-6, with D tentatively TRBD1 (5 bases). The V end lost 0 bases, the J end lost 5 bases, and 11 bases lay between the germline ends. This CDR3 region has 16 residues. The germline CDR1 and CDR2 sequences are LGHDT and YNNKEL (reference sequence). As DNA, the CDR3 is TGTGCCAGCAGCCAAGAGAGCCTGGGGCATAATTCACCCCTCCACTTT. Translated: CASSQESLGHNSPLHF. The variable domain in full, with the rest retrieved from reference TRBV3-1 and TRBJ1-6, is DTAVSQTPKYLVTQMGNDKSIKCEQNLGHDTMYWYKQDSKKFLKIMFSYNNKELIINETVPNRFSPKSPDKAHLNLHINSLELGDSAVYFCASSQESLGHNSPLHFGNGTRLTVT.

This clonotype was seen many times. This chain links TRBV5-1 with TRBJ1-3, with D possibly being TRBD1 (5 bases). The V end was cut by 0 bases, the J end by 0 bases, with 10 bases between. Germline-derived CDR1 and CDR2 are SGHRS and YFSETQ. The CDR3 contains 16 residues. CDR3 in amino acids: CASSLGGVSSGNTIYF. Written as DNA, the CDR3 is TGCGCCAGCAGCTTGGGAGGGGTGAGCTCTGGAAACACCATATATTTT.

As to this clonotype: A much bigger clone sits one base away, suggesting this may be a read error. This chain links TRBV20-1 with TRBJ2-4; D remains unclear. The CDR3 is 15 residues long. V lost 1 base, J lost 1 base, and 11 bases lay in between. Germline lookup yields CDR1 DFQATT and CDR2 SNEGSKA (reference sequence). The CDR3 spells CSARANIWAKNIQYF. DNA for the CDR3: TGCAGTGCTAGAGCGAACATTTGGGCCAAAAACATTCAGTACTTC.

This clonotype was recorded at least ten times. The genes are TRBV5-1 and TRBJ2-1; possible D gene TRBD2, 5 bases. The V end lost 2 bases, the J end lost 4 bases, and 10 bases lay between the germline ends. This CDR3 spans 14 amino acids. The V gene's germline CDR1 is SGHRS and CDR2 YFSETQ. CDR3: CASSFGSGYNEQFF. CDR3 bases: TGCGCCAGCAGCTTCGGATCGGGATACAATGAGCAGTTCTTC.

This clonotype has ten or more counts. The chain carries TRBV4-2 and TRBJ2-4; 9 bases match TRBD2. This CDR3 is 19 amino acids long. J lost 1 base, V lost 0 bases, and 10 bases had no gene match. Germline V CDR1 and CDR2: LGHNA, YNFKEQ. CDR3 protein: CASSQDRTSEDRAKNIQYF. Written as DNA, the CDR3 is TGTGCCAGCAGCCAAGATCGGACTAGCGAGGACCGTGCCAAAAACATTCAGTACTTC.

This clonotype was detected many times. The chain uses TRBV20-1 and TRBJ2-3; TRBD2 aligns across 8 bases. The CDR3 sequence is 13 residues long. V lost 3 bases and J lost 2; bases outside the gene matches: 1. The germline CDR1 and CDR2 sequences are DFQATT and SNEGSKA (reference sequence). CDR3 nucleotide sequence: TGCAGTGCTAGCGGGGGGGCCACAGATACGCAGTATTTT. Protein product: CSASGGATDTQYF.

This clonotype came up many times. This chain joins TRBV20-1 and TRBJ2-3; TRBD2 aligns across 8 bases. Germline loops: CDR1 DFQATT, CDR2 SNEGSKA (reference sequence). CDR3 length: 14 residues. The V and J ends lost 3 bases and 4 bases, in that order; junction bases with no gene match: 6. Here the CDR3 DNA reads TGCAGTGCTAGCAGGGCGGGGGGACCAGATACGCAGTATTTT. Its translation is CSASRAGGPDTQYF.

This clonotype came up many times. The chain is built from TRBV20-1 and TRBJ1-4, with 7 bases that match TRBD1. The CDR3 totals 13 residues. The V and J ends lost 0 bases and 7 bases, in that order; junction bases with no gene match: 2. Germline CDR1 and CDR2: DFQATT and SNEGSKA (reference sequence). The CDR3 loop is CSAREGGGEKLFF. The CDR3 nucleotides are TGCAGTGCTAGAGAAGGGGGCGGTGAAAAACTGTTTTTT.

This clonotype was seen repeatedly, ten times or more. CDR3 residues: CASSLETNEKLFF. The CDR3 DNA sequence: TGTGCCAGCAGTCTAGAAACTAATGAAAAACTGTTTTTT. V is TRBV12-3 or TRBV12-4 and J is TRBJ1-4, with D unresolved. The V gene lost 5 bases and the J gene lost 1 base, with 5 bases spanning the gap. The length of the CDR3 is 13 residues.

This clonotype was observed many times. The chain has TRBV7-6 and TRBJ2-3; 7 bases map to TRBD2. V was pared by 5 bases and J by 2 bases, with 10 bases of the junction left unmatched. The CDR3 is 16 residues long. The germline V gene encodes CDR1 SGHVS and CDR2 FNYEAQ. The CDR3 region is CASSIRAGEITDTQYF. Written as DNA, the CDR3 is TGTGCCAGCAGCATCCGGGCGGGGGAGATCACAGATACGCAGTATTTT.

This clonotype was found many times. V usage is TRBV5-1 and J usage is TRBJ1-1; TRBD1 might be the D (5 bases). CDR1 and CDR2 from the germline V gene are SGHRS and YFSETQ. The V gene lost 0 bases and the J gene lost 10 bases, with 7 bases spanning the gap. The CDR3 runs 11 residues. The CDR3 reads CASSLEGAAFF. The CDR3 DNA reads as TGCGCCAGCAGCTTGGAAGGGGCAGCTTTCTTT.

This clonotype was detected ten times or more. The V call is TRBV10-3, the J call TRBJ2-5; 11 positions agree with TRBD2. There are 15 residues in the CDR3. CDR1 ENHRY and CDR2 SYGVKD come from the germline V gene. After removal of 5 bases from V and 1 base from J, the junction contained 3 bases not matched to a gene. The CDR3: CAISSTSGAQETQYF. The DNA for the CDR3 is TGTGCCATCAGTTCGACTAGCGGGGCCCAAGAGACCCAGTACTTC.

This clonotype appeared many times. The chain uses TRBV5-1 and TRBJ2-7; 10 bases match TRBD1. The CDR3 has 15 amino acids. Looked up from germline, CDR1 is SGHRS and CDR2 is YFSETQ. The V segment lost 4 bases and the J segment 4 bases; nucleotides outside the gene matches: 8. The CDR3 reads CASSKTGGAGYEQYF. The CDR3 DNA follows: TGCGCCAGCAGCAAGACAGGGGGCGCCGGTTACGAGCAGTACTTC.

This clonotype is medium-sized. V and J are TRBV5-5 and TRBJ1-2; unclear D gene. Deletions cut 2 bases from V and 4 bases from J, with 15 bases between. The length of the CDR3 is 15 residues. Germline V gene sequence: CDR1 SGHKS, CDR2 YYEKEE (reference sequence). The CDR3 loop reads CASSLYLVQTYGYTF. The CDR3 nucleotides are TGTGCCAGCAGCTTATACCTCGTCCAGACCTATGGCTACACCTTC.

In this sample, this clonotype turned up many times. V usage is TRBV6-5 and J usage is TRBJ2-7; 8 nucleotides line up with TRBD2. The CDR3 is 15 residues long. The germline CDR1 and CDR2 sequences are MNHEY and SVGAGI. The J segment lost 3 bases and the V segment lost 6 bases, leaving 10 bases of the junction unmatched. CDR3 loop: CASSPTGLVFYEQYF. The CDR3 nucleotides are TGTGCCAGCAGCCCAACGGGACTAGTCTTCTACGAGCAGTACTTC.

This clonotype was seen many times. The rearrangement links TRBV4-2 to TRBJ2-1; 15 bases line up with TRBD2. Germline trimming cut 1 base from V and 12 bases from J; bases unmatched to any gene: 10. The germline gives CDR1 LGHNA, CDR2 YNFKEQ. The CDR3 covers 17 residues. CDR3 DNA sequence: TGTGCCAGCAGCCAAGGGCGGGTGGGACTAGCGGGGGGAGGGCAGTTCTTC. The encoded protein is CASSQGRVGLAGGGQFF.